The text below deals with one T cell receptor (beta chain). These data originate in a study of blood T cell repertoires in COVID-19. Study as a whole: T cells, B-cell-depleted T cells, or PBMCs supplied cDNA or gDNA.

The ends lost 4 bases at V and 0 bases at J; junction bases unmatched: 4. The V gene's germline CDR1 is SGHRS and CDR2 YFSETQ. The CDR3 has 16 residues. In the source study's methods: Estimated nucleated cell counts came from reference gene primer amplification. The protocol was immunoSEQ multiplex PCR, while the TCRdb copy is restricted to in-frame clones and leaves out a portion. The V and J calls and the clone size are those of that table, but D and trimming were determined from the DNA. Of around 250,000 clones in the sample, 89% were seen once. The sequence was collected from a woman aged 40-49 years who had recovered from COVID-19. The chain couples TRBV5-1 to TRBJ2-1; TRBD2 matches 10 bases. Sample: peripheral blood. The CDR3 nucleotides are TGCGCCAGCAGCCCCGAGCGGGGGGGCTCCTACAATGAGCAGTTCTTC. It yields the protein CASSPERGGSYNEQFF.